Listed below are T cell receptor beta chains from one sample, sequenced in a study of blood T cell repertoires in COVID-19. The protocol was immunoSEQ multiplex PCR, while the TCRdb copy is restricted to in-frame clones and leaves out a portion. The sample has some 290,000 clones, about 88% seen once. The sequenced material came from peripheral blood. The source of these receptors is a woman aged 30 to 39 with COVID-19, enrolled during active disease. Both conserved end residues are part of each CDR3. The D gene is left open where the match is weak. Only some rows state a clone size, as once, few, many or a class for expanded clones.

>NA|TRBJ1-2|TRBV3-1/TRBV3-2|once
CASSQGVNYGYTF
TGTGCCAGCAGCCAGGGAGTGAACTATGGCTACACCTTC
>TRBD2|TRBJ2-1|TRBV10-3|once
CAISEGLAGFNEQFF
TGTGCCATCAGTGAAGGACTAGCGGGCTTCAATGAGCAGTTCTTC
>TRBD2|TRBJ2-1|TRBV10-1|NA
CASSESTSGKIYNEQFF
TGCGCCAGCAGTGAGTCGACTAGCGGGAAGATCTACAATGAGCAGTTCTTC
>TRBD1|TRBJ2-1|TRBV6-6|NA
CASSYRQGDSNEQFF
TGTGCCAGCAGTTATCGGCAGGGGGACAGTAATGAGCAGTTCTTC
>NA|TRBJ2-5|TRBV11-2|NA
CAGSPLGIQETQYF
TGTGCCGGCAGCCCCCTCGGGATCCAAGAGACCCAGTACTTC
>TRBD2|TRBJ2-2|TRBV10-3|NA
CAISARTSGSNSGELFF
TGTGCCATCAGTGCCCGGACTAGCGGGAGTAATAGCGGGGAGCTGTTTTTT
>NA|TRBJ2-1|TRBV2|NA
CASRATLLAPDYNEQFF
TGTGCCAGCAGGGCAACCCTATTAGCCCCCGATTACAATGAGCAGTTCTTC
>TRBD1|TRBJ1-6|TRBV5-1|NA
CASSLANRGNSPLHF
TGCGCCAGCAGCTTGGCTAACAGGGGGAATTCACCCCTCCACTTT
>TRBD2|TRBJ2-7|TRBV7-9|NA
CASSSGLAGGRRGQYF
TGTGCCAGCAGCTCGGGACTAGCGGGAGGCCGCCGGGGGCAGTACTTC
>NA|TRBJ1-5|TRBV19|NA
CASTLGPTGSNQPQHF
TGTGCCAGTACCCTGGGCCCCACAGGGAGCAATCAGCCCCAGCATTTT
>NA|TRBJ2-5|TRBV5-6|NA
CASSRRNQETQYF
TGTGCCAGCAGCCGGCGGAACCAAGAGACCCAGTACTTC
>NA|TRBJ1-5|TRBV7-8|once
CASSLAGAQPQHF
TGTGCCAGCAGCTTAGCAGGGGCTCAGCCCCAGCATTTT
>TRBD1|TRBJ1-3|TRBV7-2|once
CASSLWDRRAGNTIYF
TGTGCCAGCAGCTTATGGGACAGGAGGGCGGGAAACACCATATATTTT
>NA|TRBJ2-1|TRBV10-3|once
CAISESGTLNEQFF
TGTGCCATCAGTGAGTCGGGGACTCTCAATGAGCAGTTCTTC
>NA|TRBJ1-5|TRBV4-1|NA
CASSQDIGRGFGNQPQHF
TGCGCCAGCAGCCAAGATATAGGTAGGGGTTTCGGCAATCAGCCCCAGCATTTT
>NA|TRBJ1-3|TRBV6-5|NA
CASRRTVEAGNTIYF
TGTGCCAGCCGCCGGACAGTAGAAGCCGGAAACACCATATATTTT
>TRBD2|TRBJ2-7|TRBV7-9|NA
CASSSPGLAGGPSYEQYF
TGTGCCAGCAGCTCACCGGGACTAGCGGGAGGGCCGTCCTACGAGCAGTACTTC
>NA|TRBJ2-2|TRBV28|NA
CASSLSRNTGELFF
TGTGCCAGCAGTTTGTCGCGGAACACCGGGGAGCTGTTTTTT
>TRBD1|TRBJ1-5|TRBV10-3|NA
CAIAGTGGANGPQHF
TGTGCCATCGCCGGGACAGGAGGGGCTAATGGTCCCCAGCATTTT
>NA|TRBJ2-1|TRBV6-4|NA
CASSVLATNYNEQFF
TGTGCCAGCAGTGTCCTAGCGACCAACTACAATGAGCAGTTCTTC
>NA|TRBJ2-7|TRBV27|NA
CASSLTGSVYEQYF
TGTGCCAGCAGTTTAACCGGGAGTGTCTACGAGCAGTACTTC
>TRBD1|TRBJ2-7|TRBV4-3|NA
CASSQDAGTGRGSEQYF
TGCGCCAGCAGCCAAGATGCAGGGACAGGGCGAGGAAGCGAGCAGTACTTC
>NA|TRBJ2-2|TRBV7-9|NA
CASSLAGAGELFF
TGTGCCAGCAGCTTAGCAGGGGCCGGGGAGCTGTTTTTT
>TRBD2|TRBJ2-1|TRBV5-6|NA
CASSPGLAGEGSYNEQFF
TGTGCCAGCAGCCCGGGACTAGCGGGAGAGGGATCCTACAATGAGCAGTTCTTC
>TRBD2|TRBJ2-1|TRBV7-9|NA
CASSLEGGLAGVYNEQFF
TGTGCCAGCAGCTTAGAGGGAGGACTAGCGGGAGTCTACAATGAGCAGTTCTTC
>TRBD1|TRBJ1-1|TRBV5-1|NA
CASSLAVAGGGTTEAFF
TGCGCCAGCAGCTTGGCCGTGGCAGGGGGTGGGACCACTGAAGCTTTCTTT
>NA|TRBJ1-2|TRBV27|NA
CASSFPGGYGYTF
TGTGCCAGCAGTTTCCCAGGTGGCTATGGCTACACCTTC
>TRBD1|TRBJ2-5|TRBV2|NA
CASSSGGVRETQYF
TGTGCCAGCAGTTCAGGGGGCGTGAGGGAGACCCAGTACTTC
>NA|TRBJ1-2|TRBV28|NA
CASSFLDHYGYTF
TGTGCCAGCAGTTTCCTAGACCACTATGGCTACACCTTC
>NA|TRBJ2-3|TRBV9|NA
CASSVVWEGVADTQYF
TGTGCCAGCAGCGTAGTGTGGGAGGGGGTAGCAGATACGCAGTATTTT
>NA|TRBJ1-4|TRBV11-2|NA
CASSPAGTPRRMFF
TGTGCCAGCAGCCCCGCCGGGACACCAAGAAGGATGTTTTTT
>TRBD1|TRBJ2-4|TRBV3-1/TRBV3-2|NA
CASSLAFSRDRGNIQYF
TGTGCCAGCAGCCTAGCGTTTTCCAGGGACAGGGGAAACATTCAGTACTTC
>TRBD1|TRBJ2-7|TRBV3-1/TRBV3-2|NA
CASSPGGQGAYEQYF
TGTGCCAGCAGCCCAGGGGGACAGGGGGCCTACGAGCAGTACTTC
>TRBD1|TRBJ1-5|TRBV2|NA
CASSKGQGLKSNQPQHF
TGTGCCAGCAGTAAGGGACAGGGGTTGAAAAGCAATCAGCCCCAGCATTTT
>NA|TRBJ1-1|TRBV19|NA
CASSPLYQDNMNTEAFF
TGTGCCAGTAGCCCATTATACCAGGACAACATGAACACTGAAGCTTTCTTT
>NA|TRBJ2-2|TRBV10-2|NA
CASSDDTVNTGELFF
TGCGCCAGCAGTGACGACACAGTGAACACCGGGGAGCTGTTTTTT
>TRBD2|TRBJ2-1|TRBV5-6|few
CASSLRGGPYNEQFF
TGTGCCAGCAGCTTGCGGGGGGGTCCCTACAATGAGCAGTTCTTC
>NA|TRBJ2-1|TRBV5-1|NA
CASKRTGRANEQFF
TGCGCCAGCAAAAGAACAGGTAGGGCCAATGAGCAGTTCTTC
>TRBD1|TRBJ2-5|TRBV7-3|NA
CASRGGTGETQYF
TGTGCCAGCAGGGGCGGGACAGGAGAGACCCAGTACTTC
>TRBD1|TRBJ2-7|TRBV13|NA
CASSPRQGRTYEQYF
TGTGCCAGCAGCCCACGACAGGGAAGAACCTACGAGCAGTACTTC
>NA|TRBJ2-5|TRBV12-3/TRBV12-4|NA
CASSPGRGETQYF
TGTGCCAGCAGTCCAGGACGGGGAGAGACCCAGTACTTC
>TRBD1|TRBJ1-1|TRBV11-2|NA
CASSEVLDRGPEAFF
TGTGCCAGCAGCGAGGTCCTGGACAGGGGGCCCGAAGCTTTCTTT
>NA|TRBJ2-5|TRBV7-9|NA
CASSPRVGSVETQYF
TGTGCCAGCAGCCCTCGGGTTGGCAGCGTGGAGACCCAGTACTTC
>TRBD2|TRBJ2-1|TRBV6-5|once
CASNRGGNEQFF
TGTGCCAGCAACCGGGGGGGGAATGAGCAGTTCTTC
>TRBD1|TRBJ1-1|TRBV28|NA
CASSPGELWGQENTEAFF
TGTGCCAGCAGTCCGGGGGAACTTTGGGGACAGGAAAACACTGAAGCTTTCTTT
>TRBD2|TRBJ2-7|TRBV3-1/TRBV3-2|once
CASAGGIAYEQYF
TGTGCCAGCGCCGGGGGGATAGCCTACGAGCAGTACTTC
>TRBD2|TRBJ2-5|TRBV9|NA
CASSVAAGGLGETQYF
TGTGCCAGCAGCGTAGCAGCGGGAGGGCTGGGAGAGACCCAGTACTTC
>TRBD1|TRBJ1-3|TRBV5-6|NA
CASSFGTGTTGNTIYF
TGTGCCAGCAGCTTCGGGACAGGGACGACTGGAAACACCATATATTTT
>TRBD2|TRBJ2-7|TRBV28|NA
CASSSRGGITREQYF
TGTGCCAGCAGTTCCCGCGGGGGTATTACTCGCGAGCAGTACTTC
>NA|TRBJ2-2|TRBV11-3|NA
CASSLTTGLGELFF
TGTGCCAGCAGCTTAACGACGGGACTCGGGGAGCTGTTTTTT
>NA|TRBJ1-5|TRBV6-2/TRBV6-3|NA
CASSYSGLGGQPQHF
TGTGCCAGCAGTTACTCAGGCCTGGGGGGTCAGCCCCAGCATTTT
>NA|TRBJ2-3|TRBV27|NA
CASSPPGITQYF
TGTGCCAGCAGTCCCCCGGGGATCACGCAGTATTTT
>NA|TRBJ1-2|TRBV2|NA
CASSVQGDYGYTF
TGTGCCAGCAGTGTACAGGGAGACTATGGCTACACCTTC
>TRBD2|TRBJ2-7|TRBV9|NA
CASSATGTSGSEQYF
TGTGCCAGCAGCGCTACCGGGACTAGCGGGAGCGAGCAGTACTTC
>NA|TRBJ2-3|TRBV11-3|NA
CASSPMGKAEDTQYF
TGTGCCAGCAGCCCTATGGGGAAAGCGGAAGATACGCAGTATTTT
>NA|TRBJ1-3|TRBV7-2|NA
CASRLPSKNTIYF
TGTGCCAGCAGACTACCCTCGAAAAACACCATATATTTT
>NA|TRBJ2-7|TRBV5-4|NA
CASSLRGVASEQYF
TGTGCCAGCAGCTTAAGAGGTGTTGCTAGCGAGCAGTACTTC
>NA|TRBJ2-7|TRBV19|NA
CASSPHPSTYEQYF
TGTGCCAGTAGTCCACACCCTAGCACCTACGAGCAGTACTTC
>NA|TRBJ2-1|TRBV19|NA
CASSMNSANEQFF
TGTGCCAGTAGTATGAATAGCGCCAATGAGCAGTTCTTC
>NA|TRBJ2-2|TRBV5-4|NA
CASSRGDPSGELFF
TGTGCCAGCAGCCGCGGGGACCCCTCCGGGGAGCTGTTTTTT